These T cell receptor beta chains were read from a single sample in a study of radiation and T cells in renal cell carcinoma. Assay used: immunoSEQ multiplex PCR; TCRdb lists only in-frame clones, some missing. The sample has about 130,000 clones; approximately 80% are singletons. Sample: blood, taken from a patient whose treatment included radiotherapy and nephrectomy. Receptors originate from a woman in her sixties or seventies with renal cell carcinoma. Each CDR3 is given without its conserved first and last residue. Fields, in order: J gene, V gene, D gene, CDR3 protein. A D gene is named only where the DNA matches it firmly.

>TRBJ2-7|TRBV19|NA
ASRTGYEQY
>TRBJ1-2|TRBV5-4|NA
ASSPGPNYGYT
>TRBJ1-5|TRBV4-1|NA
ASSQDSTAYQPQH
>TRBJ2-2|TRBV5-4|TRBD1
ASSFGTVNTGELF
>TRBJ2-7|TRBV4-1|NA
ASSPNVGGAYEQY
>TRBJ2-7|TRBV2|TRBD1
ASSWDRGEDYEQY
>TRBJ2-1|TRBV19|NA
ASSISGGEQF
>TRBJ2-7|TRBV5-1|NA
ASSYSGPAYEQY
>TRBJ2-1|TRBV5-5|TRBD2
ASSRTSGETYNEQF
>TRBJ1-2|TRBV6-5|TRBD1
ASSTGGFYGYT
>TRBJ1-2|TRBV19|NA
ASSEIAANYGYT
>TRBJ2-2|TRBV7-8|TRBD2
ASSLLLSGRSLGTGELF
>TRBJ1-2|TRBV6-5|NA
ASRSPGDDGYT
>TRBJ1-1|TRBV11-2|TRBD1
ASSDTGGGTEAF